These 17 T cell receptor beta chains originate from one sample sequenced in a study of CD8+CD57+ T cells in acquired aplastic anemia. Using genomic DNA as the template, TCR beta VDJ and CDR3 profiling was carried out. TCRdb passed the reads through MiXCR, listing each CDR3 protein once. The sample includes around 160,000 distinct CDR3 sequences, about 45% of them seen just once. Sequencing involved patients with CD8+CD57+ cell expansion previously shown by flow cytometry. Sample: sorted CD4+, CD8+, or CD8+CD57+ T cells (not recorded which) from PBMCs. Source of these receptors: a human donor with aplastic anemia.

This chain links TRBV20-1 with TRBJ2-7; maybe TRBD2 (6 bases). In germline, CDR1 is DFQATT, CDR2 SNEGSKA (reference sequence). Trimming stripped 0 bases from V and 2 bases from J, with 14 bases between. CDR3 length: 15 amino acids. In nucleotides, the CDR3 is TGCAGTGCTAGAGATTCCGGGACTGCTGCCTACGAGCAGTACTTC. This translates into CSARDSGTAAYEQYF.

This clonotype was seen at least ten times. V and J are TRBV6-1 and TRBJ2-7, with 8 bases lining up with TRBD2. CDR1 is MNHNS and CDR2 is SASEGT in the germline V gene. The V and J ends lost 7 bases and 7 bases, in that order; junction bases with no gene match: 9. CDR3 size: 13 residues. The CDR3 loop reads CASTRGVPLEQYF. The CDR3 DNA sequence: TGTGCCAGCACGCGGGGGGTACCCTTAGAGCAGTACTTC.

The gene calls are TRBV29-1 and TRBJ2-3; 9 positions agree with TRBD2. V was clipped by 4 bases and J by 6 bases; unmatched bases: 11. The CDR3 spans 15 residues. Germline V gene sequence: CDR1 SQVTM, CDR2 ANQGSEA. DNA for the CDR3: TGCAGCGTTGTAGGCGGGAGGGCGCTTGTGGATACGCAGTATTTT. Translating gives CSVVGGRALVDTQYF.

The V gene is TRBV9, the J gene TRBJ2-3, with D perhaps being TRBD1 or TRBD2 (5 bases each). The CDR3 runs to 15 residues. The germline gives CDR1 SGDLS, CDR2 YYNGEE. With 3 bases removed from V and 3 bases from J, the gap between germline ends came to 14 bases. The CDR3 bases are TGTGCCAGCAGCGAGGGGAGCAGAACAACAGATACGCAGTATTTT. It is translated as CASSEGSRTTDTQYF.

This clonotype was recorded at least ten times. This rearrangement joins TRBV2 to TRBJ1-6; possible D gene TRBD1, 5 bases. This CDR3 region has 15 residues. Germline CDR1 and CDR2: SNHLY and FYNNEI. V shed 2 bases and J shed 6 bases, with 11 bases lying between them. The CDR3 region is CASSELGGSNSPLHF. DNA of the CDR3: TGTGCCAGCAGTGAACTGGGGGGGAGTAATTCACCCCTCCACTTT.

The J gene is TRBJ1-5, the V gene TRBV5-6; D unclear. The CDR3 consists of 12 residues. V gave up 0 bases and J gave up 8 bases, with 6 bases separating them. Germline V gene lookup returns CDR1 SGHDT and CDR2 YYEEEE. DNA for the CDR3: TGTGCCAGCAGCTTGGGTCTTGAGCCCCAGCATTTT. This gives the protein CASSLGLEPQHF. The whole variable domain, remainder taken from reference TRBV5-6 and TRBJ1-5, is DAGVTQSPTHLIKTRGQQVTLRCSPKSGHDTVSWYQQALGQGPQFIFQYYEEEERQRGNFPDRFSGHQFPNYSSELNVNALLLGDSALYLCASSLGLEPQHFGDGTRLSIL.

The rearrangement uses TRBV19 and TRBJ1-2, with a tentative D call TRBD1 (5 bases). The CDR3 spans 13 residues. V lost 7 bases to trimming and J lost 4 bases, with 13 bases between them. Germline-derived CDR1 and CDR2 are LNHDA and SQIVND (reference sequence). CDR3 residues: CASTADSSYGYTF. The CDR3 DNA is TGTGCCAGTACCGCCGACAGTAGCTATGGCTACACCTTC.

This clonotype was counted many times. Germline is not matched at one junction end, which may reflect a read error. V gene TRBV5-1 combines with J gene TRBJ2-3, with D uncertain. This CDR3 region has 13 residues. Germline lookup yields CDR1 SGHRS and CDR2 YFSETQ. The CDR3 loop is CASSLDGVDTQYF. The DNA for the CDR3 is TGCGCCAGCAGTTTGGACGGAGTAGATACGCAGTATTTT. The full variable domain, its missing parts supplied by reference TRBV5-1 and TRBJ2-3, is KAGVTQTPRYLIKTRGQQVTLSCSPISGHRSVSWYQQTPGQGLQFLFEYFSETQRNKGNFPGRFSGRQFSNSRSEMNVSTLELGDSALYLCASSLDGVDTQYFGPGTRLTVL.

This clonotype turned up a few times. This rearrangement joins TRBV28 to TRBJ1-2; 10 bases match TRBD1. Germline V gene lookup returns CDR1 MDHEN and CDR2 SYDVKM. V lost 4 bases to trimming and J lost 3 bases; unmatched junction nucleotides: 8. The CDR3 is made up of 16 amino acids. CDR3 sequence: CASSSPPGTGDYGYTF. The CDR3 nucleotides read TGTGCCAGCAGTTCTCCACCGGGGACAGGGGACTATGGCTACACCTTC.

The CDR3 sequence: CASGWGDTEAFF. CDR3 sequence (DNA): TGTGCCAGTGGTTGGGGTGACACTGAAGCTTTCTTT. This rearrangement joins TRBV19 to TRBJ1-1; D gene unclear. The CDR3 has 12 residues. The germline V gene encodes CDR1 LNHDA and CDR2 SQIVND (reference sequence). The ends were cut back, 8 bases at V and 3 bases at J, with 10 bases in the middle.

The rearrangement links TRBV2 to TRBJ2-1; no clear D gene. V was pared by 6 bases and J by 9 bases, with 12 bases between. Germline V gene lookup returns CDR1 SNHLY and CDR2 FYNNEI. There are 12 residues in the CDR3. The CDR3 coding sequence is TGTGCCAGCAGGGCGCCCCTAGGTGAGCAGTTCTTC. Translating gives CASRAPLGEQFF. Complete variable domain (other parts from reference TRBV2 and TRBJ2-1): EPEVTQTPSHQVTQMGQEVILRCVPISNHLYFYWYRQILGQKVEFLVSFYNNEISEKSEIFDDQFSVERPDGSNFTLKIRSTKLEDSAMYFCASRAPLGEQFFGPGTRLTVL.

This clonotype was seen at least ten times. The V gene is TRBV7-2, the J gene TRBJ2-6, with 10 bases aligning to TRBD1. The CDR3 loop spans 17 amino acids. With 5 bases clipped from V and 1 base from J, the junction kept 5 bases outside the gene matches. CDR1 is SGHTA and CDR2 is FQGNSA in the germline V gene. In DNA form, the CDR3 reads TGTGCCAGCAGCGCCGGGACAGGGGCGTCTGGGGCCAACGTCCTGACTTTC. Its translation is CASSAGTGASGANVLTF.

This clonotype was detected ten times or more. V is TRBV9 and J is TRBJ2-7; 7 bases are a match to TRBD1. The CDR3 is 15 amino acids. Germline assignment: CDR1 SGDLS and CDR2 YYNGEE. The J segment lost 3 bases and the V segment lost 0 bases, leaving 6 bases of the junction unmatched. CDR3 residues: CASSVGAGGIYEQYF. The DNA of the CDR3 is TGTGCCAGCAGCGTAGGGGCAGGGGGAATCTACGAGCAGTACTTC. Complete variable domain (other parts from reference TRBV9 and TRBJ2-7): DSGVTQTPKHLITATGQRVTLRCSPRSGDLSVYWYQQSLDQGLQFLIQYYNGEERAKGNILERFSAQQFPDLHSELNLSSLELGDSALYFCASSVGAGGIYEQYFGPGTRLTVT.

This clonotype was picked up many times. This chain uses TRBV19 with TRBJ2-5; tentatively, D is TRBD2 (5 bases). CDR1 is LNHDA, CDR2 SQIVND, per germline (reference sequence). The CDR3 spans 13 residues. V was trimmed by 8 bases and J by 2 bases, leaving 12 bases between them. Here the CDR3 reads CASATGRQETQYF. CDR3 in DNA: TGTGCCAGTGCGACGGGGAGACAAGAGACCCAGTACTTC.

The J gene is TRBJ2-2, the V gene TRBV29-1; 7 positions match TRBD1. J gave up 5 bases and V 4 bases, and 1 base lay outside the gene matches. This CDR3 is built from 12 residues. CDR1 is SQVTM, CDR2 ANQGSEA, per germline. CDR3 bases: TGCAGCGTTGTCAGGGGGACCGGGGAGCTGTTTTTT. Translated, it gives CSVVRGTGELFF.

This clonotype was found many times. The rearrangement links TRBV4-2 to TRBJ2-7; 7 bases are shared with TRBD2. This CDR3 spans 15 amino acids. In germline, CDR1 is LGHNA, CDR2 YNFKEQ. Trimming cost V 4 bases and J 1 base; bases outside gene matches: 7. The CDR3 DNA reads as TGTGCCAGCAGCCCGAGGACTAGTGAATCCTACGAGCAGTACTTC. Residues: CASSPRTSESYEQYF.

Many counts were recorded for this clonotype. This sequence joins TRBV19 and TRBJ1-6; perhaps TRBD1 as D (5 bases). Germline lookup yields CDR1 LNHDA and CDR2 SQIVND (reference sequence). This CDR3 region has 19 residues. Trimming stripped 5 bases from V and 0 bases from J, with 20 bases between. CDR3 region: CASSFTSGLTSSYNSPLHF. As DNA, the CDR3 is TGTGCCAGTAGTTTTACTTCGGGACTGACGAGCTCCTATAATTCACCCCTCCACTTT.